The present entry profiles one T cell receptor (beta chain) with its context. Its antigen is currently unknown. This clone may be a read error of a much larger clone one base away. These data are taken from a study of a mutant IDH1 vaccine in newly diagnosed glioma. Study information: Receipt of radiotherapy, temozolomide, or both preceded the study, and most received both.

Generated by immunoSEQ multiplex PCR, the TCRdb table keeps only in-frame clones and is missing some. This repertoire shows about 68,000 clones, about four fifths found once; its top ten account for more than 8%. Noted time point: baseline, week 1 (first vaccination visit). Treatment given: pre-vaccination baseline after standard-of-care therapy. Study-wide results and caveats: Pseudoprogression apparently lacked any relation to changes in top peripheral T cell clonotypes. Vaccine-induced immune responses were detected in approximately 93% of patients.

The source of this sequence is a middle-aged man with glioma. This specimen consisted of PBMCs, obtained from a glioma patient treated with radiotherapy, temozolomide or both.

For the CDR3, the DNA is TGTGCCAGCAGGGGATCTGGGGCCAACGTCCTGACTTTC. Protein product: CASRGSGANVLTF. The V gene is TRBV6-5, the J gene TRBJ2-6, with no clear D. Germline V CDR1 and CDR2: MNHEY, SVGAGI. Trimming shortened V by 6 bases and J by 1 base, and 4 bases separated the two germline ends. CDR3 length: 13 amino acids.